Reported below is one T cell receptor (beta chain). The sample holds a few counts of this clonotype. The antigen it recognizes is unknown. Base qualities are missing; no much larger clone stands one base away. From cysteine to valine, the CDR3 is 15 amino acids long. Just CDR3 DNA is preserved here, 45 bases in frame from base 1. Between the V and J ends, shortened by 0 bases and 3 bases respectively, the junction contains 12 bases. Reading the germline V gene gives CDR1 SGHTA and CDR2 FQGNSA. This record comes from a study of T-cell memory formation after mild COVID-19 (dated by TCRdb to the early 2020s). For context, the study as a whole: Most TCR sequence clusters were specific to one of the two donors. Longitudinal TCRalpha and TCRbeta repertoire sequencing tracked T-cell clones expanding and contracting after mild COVID-19 in a couple of donors. Two young, previously healthy adult volunteers made up the cohort, one male and one female. Broad study findings and their caveats: Clones contracting from day 15 to 85 had balanced CD4/CD8 phenotypes, while a second wave expanding from day 15 to 37 was biased towards CD4+. Whether the second-wave clones peaking on day 37 were SARS-CoV-2 specific was not confirmed. Only two mild cases were covered by the study, and larger cohorts that include severe cases with pre-infection samples were considered necessary. Contracting CD4+ clones turned up mainly in the CM and EM memory subsets, whereas EMRA was where CD8+ clones were enriched. Some responding clones were detected in pre-infection memory, which suggested that pre-existing cross-reactive memory T cells had joined the SARS-CoV-2 response.

Ficoll-Paque density gradient centrifugation was the method used to isolate PBMCs. Sequencing was performed on an Illumina NovaSeq 6000. TCRalpha and TCRbeta cDNA libraries were constructed by 5'RACE with constant-segment primers, with sample barcodes and unique molecular identifiers being introduced. Trizol reagent was used to extract RNA from every sample. Amplification of the libraries took two PCR steps, and the second step added a second sample barcode plus Illumina TruSeq adapters. Libraries were sequenced on an Illumina NovaSeq with 2 x 150 bp paired-end reads. The study's own analysis went as follows. The reads were demultiplexed and collapsed into UMI-guided consensus sequences using migec v1.2.7. Using mixcr v2.1.11, UMI consensuses were aligned to TRA and TRB V and J templates and then assembled into clonotypes. Clonotypes were classified as expanded or contracted when called significant by both edgeR and NoisET, with noise models trained on biological replicates. For edgeR calls, the cutoffs were a false discovery rate-adjusted p below 0.01 and a log2 fold-change threshold of 1. As an exploratory analysis of dynamics, PCA with hierarchical clustering was applied to max-normalized trajectories of the 1000 most abundant clonotypes. The CD4 or CD8 phenotype of responding clones was assigned using the separately sequenced CD4+ and CD8+ repertoires. TCRdb reworked the public reads: Q25 trimming with fastp, MiXCR clone assembly, productive beta chains retained. Here each entry gathers all rows of one CDR3 protein and keeps the most common genes and DNA. TCRdb, rather than the study authors, made the V and J calls. The sample table lists a few hundred thousand distinct CDR3 sequences, approximately 15% of them with a count of one. The ten most abundant clones make up about 22% of the sample.

The rearranged segments are TRBV7-2 and TRBJ2-7; no confident D gene assignment can be made. The sequence was obtained from a man between 18 and 35 years old who had mild COVID-19 (a few samples of this study predate the infection). The sample titles of this study are shuffled in the database, so cell type and time point are left out; the donor was told from shared clones. Sequenced material: PBMCs or a T cell subset sorted from them (not recorded which). The CDR3 region has the sequence CASSLATDTDYEQYV. The bases read TGTGCCAGCAGCTTAGCGACCGACACGGACTACGAGCAGTACGTC.